This is a list of T cell receptor beta chains from one sample in a study of PD-1 blockade in classical Hodgkin lymphoma. Repertoires were generated with immunoSEQ multiplex PCR, while TCRdb's copy carries only in-frame clones and drops some. The repertoire has 10,000 to 14,000 clones, approximately 71% of them found once; the top ten carry more than 9%. The starting material was peripheral blood mononuclear cells (PBMCs), obtained at baseline. These receptors originate from a human donor with classical Hodgkin lymphoma. Both conserved end residues are part of each CDR3. Clone size is shown for a subset of rows, as once, few, many or a class of expanded clone.

CDR3: CSVGGTLFMKAFF
size: once
V: TRBV29-1
J: TRBJ1-1

CDR3: CASSLSQARYSPLHF
size: .
V: TRBV7-8
J: TRBJ1-6

CDR3: CAISDQASLPDEQYF
size: .
V: TRBV10-3
J: TRBJ2-7

CDR3: CASSWGRVDNEKLFF
size: .
V: TRBV6-6
J: TRBJ1-4

CDR3: CASSFGWGHEQYF
size: .
V: TRBV28
J: TRBJ2-7

CDR3: CASSLLAAAYNEQFF
size: .
V: TRBV7-2
J: TRBJ2-1

CDR3: CASSPGTTGNTIYF
size: few
V: TRBV5-1
J: TRBJ1-3

CDR3: CASSYSTGVNTEAFF
size: .
V: TRBV6-9
J: TRBJ1-1

CDR3: CASRGVLYNEQFF
size: .
V: TRBV6-6
J: TRBJ2-1

CDR3: CASSEEGGVEPQHF
size: .
V: TRBV2
J: TRBJ1-5

CDR3: CAISGTGRGQPQHF
size: few
V: TRBV10-3
J: TRBJ1-5

CDR3: CASSEYLGQGDYGYTF
size: .
V: TRBV25-1
J: TRBJ1-2

CDR3: CASSPTGGRQETQYF
size: .
V: TRBV7-3
J: TRBJ2-5

CDR3: CASSLEAGWNTIYF
size: .
V: TRBV28
J: TRBJ1-3

CDR3: CAISATGIGNTIYF
size: .
V: TRBV10-3
J: TRBJ1-3

CDR3: CASSVGADPGKETQYF
size: .
V: TRBV9
J: TRBJ2-5

CDR3: CASSLGRVNQPQHF
size: .
V: TRBV18
J: TRBJ1-5

CDR3: CASSELGVAGGAETQYF
size: few
V: TRBV2
J: TRBJ2-5

CDR3: CASSRGSGGVNTEAFF
size: .
V: TRBV9
J: TRBJ1-1

CDR3: CASSPRQGNTIYF
size: .
V: TRBV5-4
J: TRBJ1-3

CDR3: CASRNGQGGYGYTF
size: once
V: TRBV6-1
J: TRBJ1-2

CDR3: CASSPPNRKPYNEQFF
size: .
V: TRBV18
J: TRBJ2-1

CDR3: CASSLSSNYGYTF
size: .
V: TRBV7-9
J: TRBJ1-2

CDR3: CSVETPGHQTHSTDTQYF
size: .
V: TRBV29-1
J: TRBJ2-3

CDR3: CASSQGQGQETQYF
size: .
V: TRBV5-1
J: TRBJ2-5

CDR3: CASSAPGQGFYGYTF
size: .
V: TRBV5-6
J: TRBJ1-2

CDR3: CASSPREGANTGELFF
size: .
V: TRBV11-2
J: TRBJ2-2

CDR3: CASSVLAGLDGQFF
size: .
V: TRBV2
J: TRBJ2-1

CDR3: CAISDSQGEQYF
size: .
V: TRBV10-3
J: TRBJ2-7

CDR3: CASSDTAGNYGYTF
size: .
V: TRBV6-6
J: TRBJ1-2

CDR3: CASSQGWRNTEAFF
size: .
V: TRBV6-1
J: TRBJ1-1

CDR3: CASRRDSNQPQHF
size: .
V: TRBV28
J: TRBJ1-5

CDR3: CASSPGQENNEQFF
size: .
V: TRBV10-1
J: TRBJ2-1

CDR3: CASSLQGGSYNEQFF
size: few
V: TRBV5-1
J: TRBJ2-1